The T cell receptor beta chain described here comes from a study of T cells after yellow fever vaccination. Turning to the study itself: Fractions containing few cells were prepared with SMART-Seq v4 Ultra Low Input.

A few counts support this clonotype. Each CDR3 protein gets one entry after TCRdb re-called the 5' RACE reads with MiXCR. The top ten clones hold approximately 15% of a sample with about 580,000 distinct CDR3 sequences, around 16% of them seen once. The CDR3 runs 15 residues. The ends lost 10 bases at V and 9 bases at J; junction bases unmatched: 16. CDR1 and CDR2 from the germline V gene are ENHRY and SYGVKD. The chain uses TRBV10-3 and TRBJ2-1; 9 bases align to TRBD1. This TCR came from a man aged 18 to 29 who received the YFV17D yellow fever vaccine. The specimen was PBMCs, collected less than 6 days after the first yellow fever vaccination. The CDR3 sequence: CASKLPGQGSSEQFF. DNA for the CDR3: TGTGCCAGCAAACTCCCGGGACAGGGTAGCAGTGAGCAGTTCTTC.